The clone carrying this T cell receptor beta chain came up once. The data originate from a study of blood T cell repertoires in COVID-19. As for the study in general: Whether acute or convalescent, the COVID-19 samples came from the United States, Italy and Spain. T cells, B-cell-depleted T cells, or PBMCs supplied cDNA or gDNA.

Germline V gene sequence: CDR1 MDHEN, CDR2 SYDVKM. V lost 4 bases to trimming and J lost 1 base, with 8 bases between them. CDR3 length: 13 residues. Per the study methods: The assay estimated nucleated cells by amplifying reference gene primers. Profiled with immunoSEQ multiplex PCR; TCRdb holds only in-frame clones, not every one. V and J calls and clone size come straight from that table; D and trimming were deduced from the DNA. The table includes about 74,000 clones, roughly four fifths detected once. This sequence joins TRBV28 and TRBJ2-7; a possible D gene is TRBD2 (5 bases). The clonotype comes from a man between 65 and 85 years old with acute or convalescent COVID-19. The sequenced sample consisted of peripheral blood. The DNA of the CDR3 is TGTGCCAGCAGTTCACGAGGGTCCTACGAGCAGTACTTC. It codes for CASSSRGSYEQYF.